Each of the 12 T cell receptor beta chains below was sequenced from the same sample in a study of blood T cells in healthy people across ages. Through a sample-barcoded 5' primer and a J-beta primer mix, a second PCR was run for about 6 to 12 cycles. Each CDR3 protein gets one entry after TCRdb re-called the 5' RACE reads with MiXCR. The table has 650,000 or so distinct CDR3 sequences, 52% seen once. The sample was blood. The receptors derive from a woman aged 80 or over in good health.

Only a few counts were recorded for this clonotype. The chain links TRBV3-1 to TRBJ2-3; 9 nucleotides agree with TRBD2. Looked up from germline, CDR1 is LGHDT and CDR2 is YNNKEL (reference sequence). V lost 0 bases, J lost 6 bases, and 13 bases stayed unmatched. The CDR3 contains 18 residues. CDR3 sequence reads: CASSQDRISGRRGDTQYF. The DNA of the CDR3 is TGTGCCAGCAGCCAAGATCGGATTAGCGGGAGAAGAGGGGATACGCAGTATTTT.

This clonotype is a singleton in its sample. The chain uses TRBV20-1 and TRBJ2-2; TRBD2 might be the D (6 bases). With 2 bases removed from V and 2 bases from J, the gap between germline ends came to 9 bases. Germline lookup yields CDR1 DFQATT and CDR2 SNEGSKA (reference sequence). CDR3 size: 14 residues. The CDR3 reads CSARKGGNTGELFF. The CDR3 nucleotides read TGCAGTGCTAGAAAGGGAGGAAACACCGGGGAGCTGTTTTTT.

Note on this clonotype: This sequence may be a read error, since a much larger clone differs from it by one base. The rearrangement joins TRBV11-3 to TRBJ1-1; 7 nucleotides align to TRBD1. V was pared by 5 bases and J by 3 bases, with 3 bases of the junction left unmatched. CDR3 length: 13 residues. CDR1 is SGHNT, CDR2 YENEEA, per germline. CDR3 in DNA: TGTGCCAGCAGCGACGACAGGGACACTGAAGCTTTCTTT. It specifies CASSDDRDTEAFF.

This clonotype was recorded a few times. The chain is built from TRBV7-2 and TRBJ2-7; a possible D gene is TRBD1 (5 bases). Trimming removed 2 bases from V and 6 bases from J, with 14 bases in between. Germline V gene data show CDR1 as SGHTA and CDR2 as FQGNSA. The CDR3 has 14 residues. CDR3 amino acids: CASSLPDRIAEQYF. As DNA, the CDR3 is TGTGCCAGCAGCTTACCCGACAGAATTGCCGAGCAGTACTTC.

There are many counts of this clonotype. The chain joins TRBV11-2 to TRBJ2-2, with 9 bases fitting TRBD1. CDR1 and CDR2 (germline): SGHAT, FQNNGV. Trimming removed 3 bases from V and 9 bases from J; junction bases left unmatched: 8. The CDR3 spans 15 residues. CDR3 in DNA: TGTGCCAGCAGCTTCGGACAGGGGATAGAATGGGAGCTGTTTTTT. Amino acids: CASSFGQGIEWELFF.

Concerning this clonotype itself: Just one base apart from a much larger clone, this may be a read error. This chain uses TRBV7-2 with TRBJ2-1; unclear D gene. CDR3 length: 15 residues. Per germline, CDR1 SGHTA and CDR2 FQGNSA. V lost 4 bases, J lost 4 bases, and 14 bases lay in between. CDR3 nucleotides: TGTGCCAGCAGCTCCGCGAAATGGGGTTACAATGAGCAGTTCTTC. Translating gives CASSSAKWGYNEQFF.

Only a few counts were recorded for this clonotype. The rearrangement joins TRBV12-3 or TRBV12-4 to TRBJ2-2; no firm D call. The CDR3 totals 11 residues. V was cut by 7 bases and J by 5 bases, with 5 bases left in between. The CDR3 DNA follows: TGTGCCAGCACCCGAACCGGGGAGCTGTTTTTT. Translated: CASTRTGELFF.

This clonotype appeared many times. The V gene is TRBV20-1, the J gene TRBJ2-7, with unresolved D. Trimming removed 0 bases at V and 2 bases at J, with 5 bases between. The length of the CDR3 is 12 residues. CDR1 is DFQATT and CDR2 is SNEGSKA in the germline V gene (reference sequence). The CDR3, as DNA: TGCAGTGCTAGAGACTGGACCTACGAGCAGTACTTC. Encoded protein: CSARDWTYEQYF.

Ten or more counts support this clonotype. The gene calls are TRBV4-1 and TRBJ1-2, with D possibly TRBD1 on 6 matching bases. With 3 bases removed from V and 5 bases from J, the gap between germline ends came to 16 bases. The germline CDR1 and CDR2 sequences are MGHRA and YSYEKL. CDR3 length: 15 residues. For the CDR3, the DNA is TGCGCCAGCAGCCAGGGCGGGGGCGCCTGGTATGGCTACACCTTC. Translation gives CASSQGGGAWYGYTF.

This clonotype came up many times. The rearrangement links TRBV5-1 to TRBJ2-3, with TRBD2 identical over 7 bases. The CDR3 sequence is 18 residues long. The germline CDR1 and CDR2 sequences are SGHRS and YFSETQ. V shed 0 bases, J shed 6 bases, and the junction held 16 bases outside the gene matches. This CDR3 reads CASSLDPPGPGGSDTQYF. The CDR3 region has the DNA TGCGCCAGCAGCTTGGACCCCCCGGGGCCGGGAGGTTCCGATACGCAGTATTTT.

For this clonotype: A much more abundant neighbour one base away suggests this may be a read error. The chain recombines TRBV20-1 with TRBJ2-3, with 9 nucleotides matching TRBD2. The length of the CDR3 is 14 residues. Germline-derived CDR1 and CDR2 are DFQATT and SNEGSKA (reference sequence). J was trimmed by 2 bases and V by 6 bases; bases with no gene match: 6. CDR3: CSAPTSGHTDTQYF. CDR3 DNA sequence: TGCAGTGCGCCGACTAGCGGACACACAGATACGCAGTATTTT.

The chain employs TRBV27 and TRBJ1-2; maybe TRBD1 (5 bases). V shed 5 bases and J shed 2 bases, with 12 bases lying between them. The CDR3 length is 14 residues. The V gene's germline CDR1 is MNHEY and CDR2 SMNVEV (reference sequence). CDR3 residues: CASSPMGRNYGYTF. The CDR3 DNA follows: TGTGCCAGCAGTCCGATGGGACGGAACTATGGCTACACCTTC.